This TCR beta chain is drawn from a study of cytomegalovirus exposure and HLA in healthy donors. The donors were members of the validation cohort, which comprised 120 subjects and was separate from the first cohort of 730 or so subjects. Using immunoSEQ multiplex PCR, the repertoire was profiled, and TCRdb retains in-frame clones only, with some absent. Among about 170,000 clones listed, around nine tenths were seen once. Trimming left V 6 bases short and J 5 bases short, with 16 bases between. The CDR3 has 14 amino acids. The germline CDR1 and CDR2 sequences are KGHSH and LQKENI. The sequence derives from a man between 18 and 35 years old in good health and CMV-seropositive. The sample comprised PBMCs. The chain carries TRBV18 and TRBJ2-5; D perhaps matches TRBD2 (5 bases). CDR3 residues: CASSTQSGKETQYF. Here the CDR3 DNA reads TGTGCCAGCTCCACACAATCGGGAAAGGAGACCCAGTACTTC. Full variable domain (outside the CDR3, taken from reference TRBV18 and TRBJ2-5): NAGVMQNPRHLVRRRGQEARLRCSPMKGHSHVYWYRQLPEEGLKFMVYLQKENIIDESGMPKERFSAEFPKEGPSILRIQQVVRGDSAAYFCASSTQSGKETQYFGPGTRLLVL.